This is a list of T cell receptor beta chains from one sample in a study of T cell repertoires in cytomegalovirus infection. Via MiXCR, TCRdb re-called the reads, giving one row per CDR3 protein. There are about 900,000 distinct CDR3 sequences in the sample; roughly 30% occur only once, and about an eighth lies in the top ten. Their antigens remain unidentified. The sequencing used cultured CD8+ T cells from PBMCs, collected from culture after CMV antigen stimulation. Receptors originate from a human donor in good health (CMV status not recorded). Some clones in this sample may be carry-over from other donors' samples. CDR3s include the opening cysteine and the closing phenylalanine or tryptophan. Each record gives: CDR3 protein, V gene, J gene.

CDR3: CASTDHPTGLTDTQYF
V: TRBV19
J: TRBJ2-3

CDR3: CASNLPRTGGNTGELFF
V: TRBV28
J: TRBJ2-2

CDR3: CASSLMGDGETQYF
V: TRBV28
J: TRBJ2-5

CDR3: CASLLAGGPDPQYF
V: TRBV27
J: TRBJ2-3

CDR3: CASSIGGAVYNEQFF
V: TRBV19
J: TRBJ2-1

CDR3: CASSPDPTFNQPQHF
V: TRBV7-6
J: TRBJ1-5

CDR3: CASSESGRAYGYTF
V: TRBV10-2
J: TRBJ1-2

CDR3: CASSPEGVEQYF
V: TRBV18
J: TRBJ2-7

CDR3: CASSLLGGGDTDTQYF
V: TRBV5-5
J: TRBJ2-3

CDR3: CASSWVLSFNYGYTF
V: TRBV28
J: TRBJ1-2

CDR3: CASSLEGQLFAGELFF
V: TRBV5-6
J: TRBJ2-2

CDR3: CASSKGTVENYGYTF
V: TRBV5-6
J: TRBJ1-2

CDR3: CASSVLDSSNEKLFF
V: TRBV25-1
J: TRBJ1-4

CDR3: CASSLQGDPPQHF
V: TRBV27
J: TRBJ1-5